This T cell receptor (beta chain) was profiled in a study of blood T cell repertoires in COVID-19. Study-wide background: Spain, Italy and the United States supplied samples that represented acute and convalescent COVID-19. T cells, B-cell-depleted T cells, or PBMCs supplied cDNA or gDNA.

Per the authors' pipeline: From reference gene primer amplification, estimates of nucleated cell counts were derived. Assay: immunoSEQ multiplex PCR; the TCRdb copy retains only in-frame clones and omits some. Clonal size and the V and J genes are those of that table, whereas D and trimming came from the DNA. The sample lists 310,000 or so clones, 87% occurring once. Study members were between about 18 and 90 years old and lived in around 24 US regions. Sequenced: PBMCs or T cells enriched from blood (not recorded which). This receptor was identified in a woman aged 35 to 49 who had recovered from COVID-19.

CDR3 coding DNA: TGTGCCAGCAGCCAAGGTCGTGGAACTAGCGTCGAGCAGTACTTC. This codes for CASSQGRGTSVEQYF. The chain has TRBV3-1 (or the pseudogene TRBV3-2) and TRBJ2-7; TRBD2 aligns across 7 bases. V dropped 1 base and J dropped 6; count of bases not matched to a gene: 9. Germline-derived CDR1 and CDR2 are LGHDT and YNNKEL (reference sequence). This CDR3 is 15 amino acids long.